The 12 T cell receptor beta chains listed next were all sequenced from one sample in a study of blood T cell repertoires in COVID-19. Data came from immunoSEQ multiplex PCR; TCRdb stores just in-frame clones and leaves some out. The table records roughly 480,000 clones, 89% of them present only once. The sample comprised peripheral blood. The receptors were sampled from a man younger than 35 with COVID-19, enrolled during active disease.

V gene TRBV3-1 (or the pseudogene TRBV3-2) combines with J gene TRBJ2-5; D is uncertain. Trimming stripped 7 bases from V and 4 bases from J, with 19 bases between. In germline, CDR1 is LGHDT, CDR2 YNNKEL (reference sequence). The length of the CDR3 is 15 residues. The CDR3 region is CASTLSRVDLETQYF. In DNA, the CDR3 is TGTGCCAGCACCCTATCTAGAGTAGATTTAGAGACCCAGTACTTC.

CDR3 sequence reads: CASSGTVYNEQFF. The CDR3 nucleotides read TGTGCCAGCAGTGGGACAGTCTACAATGAGCAGTTCTTC. V is TRBV27 and J is TRBJ2-1; 7 nucleotides line up with TRBD1. Per germline, CDR1 MNHEY and CDR2 SMNVEV (reference sequence). The CDR3 has 13 residues. V dropped 5 bases and J dropped 3; count of bases not matched to a gene: 1.

As DNA, the CDR3 is TGCGCCAGCAGCTCCTCCACAGGGGATGCAGATACGCAGTATTTT. Amino acids: CASSSSTGDADTQYF. This sequence joins TRBV5-1 and TRBJ2-3, with 7 bases matching TRBD1. CDR3 length: 15 amino acids. Germline V gene data show CDR1 as SGHRS and CDR2 as YFSETQ. Trimming at V came to 3 bases and at J to 4 bases, leaving 8 bases not matched to a gene.

CDR3 DNA: TGTGCCAGCAGCCAACGTATTATAGCGGCAGCCTACAATGAGCAGTTCTTC. Translated: CASSQRIIAAAYNEQFF. V gene TRBV3-1 (or the pseudogene TRBV3-2) combines with J gene TRBJ2-1; tentative D call: TRBD2 (6 bases). Germline V lookup: CDR1 LGHDT, CDR2 YNNKEL (reference sequence). V was pared by 2 bases and J by 2 bases, with 16 bases between. The CDR3 runs 17 residues.

The CDR3 nucleotides are TGTGCCAGCAGCCCTGGTGGGCAGGGGTGGTCACCCCTCCACTTT. It is translated as CASSPGGQGWSPLHF. The gene calls are TRBV11-2 and TRBJ1-6; tentatively, D is TRBD1 (6 bases). V lost 5 bases and J lost 10, with 18 bases in between. The CDR3 has 15 residues. The V gene's germline CDR1 is SGHAT and CDR2 FQNNGV.

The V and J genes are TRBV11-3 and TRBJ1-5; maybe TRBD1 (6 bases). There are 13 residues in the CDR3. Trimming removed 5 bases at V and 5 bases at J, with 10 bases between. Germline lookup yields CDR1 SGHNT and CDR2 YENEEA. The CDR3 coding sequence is TGTGCCAGCAGCGCAGCAGGGGATCAGCCCCAGCATTTT. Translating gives CASSAAGDQPQHF.

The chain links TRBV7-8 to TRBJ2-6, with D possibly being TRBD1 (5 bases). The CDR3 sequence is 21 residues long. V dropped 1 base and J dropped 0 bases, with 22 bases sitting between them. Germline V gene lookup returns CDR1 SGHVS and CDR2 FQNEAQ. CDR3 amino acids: CASSLGTRRQRATSGANVLTF. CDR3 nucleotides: TGTGCCAGCAGCTTAGGGACCCGGAGACAGCGAGCCACCTCTGGGGCCAACGTCCTGACTTTC. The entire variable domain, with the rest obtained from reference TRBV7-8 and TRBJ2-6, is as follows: GAGVSQSPRYKVAKRGQDVALRCDPISGHVSLFWYQQALGQGPEFLTYFQNEAQLDKSGLPSDRFFAERPEGSVSTLKIQRTQQEDSAVYLCASSLGTRRQRATSGANVLTFGAGSRLTVL.

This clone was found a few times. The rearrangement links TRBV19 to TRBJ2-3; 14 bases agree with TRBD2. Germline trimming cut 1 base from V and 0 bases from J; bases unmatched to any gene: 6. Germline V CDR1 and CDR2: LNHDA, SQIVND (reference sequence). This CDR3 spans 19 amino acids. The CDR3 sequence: CASSIGGTSGGASTDTQYF. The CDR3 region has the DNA TGTGCCAGTAGTATAGGTGGGACTAGCGGGGGAGCTAGCACAGATACGCAGTATTTT.

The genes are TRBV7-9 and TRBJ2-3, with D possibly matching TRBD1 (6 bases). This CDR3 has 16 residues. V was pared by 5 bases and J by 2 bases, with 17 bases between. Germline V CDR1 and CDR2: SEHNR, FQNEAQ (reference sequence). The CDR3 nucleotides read TGTGCCAGCAGCCCACAGGGAGAGGGGGTCACAGATACGCAGTATTTT. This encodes CASSPQGEGVTDTQYF. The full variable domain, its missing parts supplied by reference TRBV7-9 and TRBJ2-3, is DTGVSQNPRHKITKRGQNVTFRCDPISEHNRLYWYRQTLGQGPEFLTYFQNEAQLEKSRLLSDRFSAERPKGSFSTLEIQRTEQGDSAMYLCASSPQGEGVTDTQYFGPGTRLTVL.

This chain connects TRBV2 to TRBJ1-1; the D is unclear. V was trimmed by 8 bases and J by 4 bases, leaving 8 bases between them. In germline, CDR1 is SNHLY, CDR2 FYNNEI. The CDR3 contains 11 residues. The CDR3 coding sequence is TGTGCCAGCGCCACGGGCACTGAAGCTTTCTTT. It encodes CASATGTEAFF.

The CDR3 loop reads CASSQDLPRVNYGYTF. In nucleotides, the CDR3 is TGCGCCAGCAGCCAAGATCTTCCCAGGGTAAACTATGGCTACACCTTC. This sequence joins TRBV4-1 and TRBJ1-2; TRBD1 is a possible D gene (5 bases). The CDR3 length is 16 residues. Germline assignment: CDR1 MGHRA and CDR2 YSYEKL. Trimming removed 0 bases from V and 2 bases from J, with 13 bases in between.

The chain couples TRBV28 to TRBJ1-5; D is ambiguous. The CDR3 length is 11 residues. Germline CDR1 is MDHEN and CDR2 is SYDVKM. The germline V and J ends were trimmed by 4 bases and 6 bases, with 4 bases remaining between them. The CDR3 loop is CASSYSQPQHF. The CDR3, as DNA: TGTGCCAGCAGTTATAGTCAGCCCCAGCATTTT.